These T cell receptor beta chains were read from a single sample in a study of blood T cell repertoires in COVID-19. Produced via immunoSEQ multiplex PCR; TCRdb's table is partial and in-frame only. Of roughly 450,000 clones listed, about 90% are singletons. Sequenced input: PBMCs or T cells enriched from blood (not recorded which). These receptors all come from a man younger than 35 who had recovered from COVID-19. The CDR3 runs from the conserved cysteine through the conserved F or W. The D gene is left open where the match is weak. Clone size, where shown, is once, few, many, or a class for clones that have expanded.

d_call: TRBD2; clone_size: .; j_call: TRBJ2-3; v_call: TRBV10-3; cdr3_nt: TGTGCCATCAGTGAGGGGAGGGAAGGAACAGATACGCAGTATTTT; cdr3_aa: CAISEGREGTDTQYF
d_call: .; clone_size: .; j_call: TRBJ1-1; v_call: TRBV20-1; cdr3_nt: TGCAGTGCTAGTCAGGAAGGCACTGAAGCTTTCTTT; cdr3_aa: CSASQEGTEAFF
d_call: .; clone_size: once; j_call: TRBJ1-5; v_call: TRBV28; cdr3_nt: TGTGCCAGCAGTTTGTCAGGCCCGAGCAATCAGCCCCAGCATTTT; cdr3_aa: CASSLSGPSNQPQHF
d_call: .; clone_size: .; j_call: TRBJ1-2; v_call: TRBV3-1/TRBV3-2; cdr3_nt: TGTGCCAGCAGCCCCGGACAAAACTATGGCTACACCTTC; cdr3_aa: CASSPGQNYGYTF
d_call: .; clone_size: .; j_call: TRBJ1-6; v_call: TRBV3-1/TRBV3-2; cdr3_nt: TGTGCCAGCAGCATAACAGTCTATAATTCACCCCTCCACTTT; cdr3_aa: CASSITVYNSPLHF
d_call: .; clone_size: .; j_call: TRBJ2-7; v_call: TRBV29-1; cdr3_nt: TGCAGCGCCTTGGCCGGGAGTTTCACCTACGAGCAGTACTTC; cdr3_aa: CSALAGSFTYEQYF
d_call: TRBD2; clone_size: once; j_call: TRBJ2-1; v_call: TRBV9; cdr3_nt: TGTGCCAGCAGCGTTGCCGGGACTAGCGGGGGCCATGAGCAGTTCTTC; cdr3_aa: CASSVAGTSGGHEQFF
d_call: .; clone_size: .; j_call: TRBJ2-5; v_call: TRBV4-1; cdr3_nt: TGCGCCAGCAGCCCGCTTCTATGGACCCAGTACTTC; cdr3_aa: CASSPLLWTQYF
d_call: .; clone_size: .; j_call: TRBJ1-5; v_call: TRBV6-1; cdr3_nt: TGTGCCAGCAGTGAACAGGTGAATCAGCCCCAGCATTTT; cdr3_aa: CASSEQVNQPQHF
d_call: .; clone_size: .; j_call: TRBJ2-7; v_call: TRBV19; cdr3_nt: TGTGCCAGTAGTATTGGGGTCGTGAAGCGGGTCTCCTACGAGCAGTACTTC; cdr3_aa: CASSIGVVKRVSYEQYF
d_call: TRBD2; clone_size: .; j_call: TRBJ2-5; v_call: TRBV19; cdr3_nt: TGTGCCAGTAGTATACTTGGGACTAGCGGTCAAGAGACCCAGTACTTC; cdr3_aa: CASSILGTSGQETQYF
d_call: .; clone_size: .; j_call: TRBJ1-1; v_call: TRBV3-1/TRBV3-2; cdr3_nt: TGTGCCAGCAGCCAAGTTGGGGGAGGGACTGAAGCTTTCTTT; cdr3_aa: CASSQVGGGTEAFF
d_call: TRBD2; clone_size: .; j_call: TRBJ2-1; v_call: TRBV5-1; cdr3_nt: TGCGCCAGCAGCTTGGGACTAGCGGGGACCTACAATGAGCAGTTCTTC; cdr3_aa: CASSLGLAGTYNEQFF
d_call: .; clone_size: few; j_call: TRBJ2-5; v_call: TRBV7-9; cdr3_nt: TGTGCCAGCAGCTCGTTACTCCAAGAGACCCAGTACTTC; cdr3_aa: CASSSLLQETQYF
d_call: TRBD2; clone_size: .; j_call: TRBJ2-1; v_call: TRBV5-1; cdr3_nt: TGCGCCAGCAGCCACGGACAGGGGCTAGCGGGGGGTTACAATGAGCAGTTCTTC; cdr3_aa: CASSHGQGLAGGYNEQFF
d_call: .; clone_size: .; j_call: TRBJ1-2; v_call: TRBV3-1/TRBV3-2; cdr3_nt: TGTGCCAGCAGCCAAATGACTGGCTATGGCTACACCTTC; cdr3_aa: CASSQMTGYGYTF
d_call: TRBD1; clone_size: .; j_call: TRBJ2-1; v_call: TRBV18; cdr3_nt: TGTGCCAGCTCACGGGGGACAGGGGACTTCTACAATGAGCAGTTCTTC; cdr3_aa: CASSRGTGDFYNEQFF
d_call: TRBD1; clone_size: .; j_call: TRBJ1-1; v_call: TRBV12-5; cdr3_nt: TGTGCTAGTGGTTTGGTACCAGGGGGTTTGACTGAAGCTTTCTTT; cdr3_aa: CASGLVPGGLTEAFF
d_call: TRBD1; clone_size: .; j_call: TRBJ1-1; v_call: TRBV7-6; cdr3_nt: TGTGCCAGCAGCTTGTACAAGGTGGACAGGGGGCAGGGGGGAACTGAAGCTTTCTTT; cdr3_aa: CASSLYKVDRGQGGTEAFF
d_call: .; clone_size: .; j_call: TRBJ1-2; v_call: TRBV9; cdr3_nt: TGTGCCAGCAGCAAAATGAACGGGGCGGGGATTGGCTACACCTTC; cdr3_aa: CASSKMNGAGIGYTF